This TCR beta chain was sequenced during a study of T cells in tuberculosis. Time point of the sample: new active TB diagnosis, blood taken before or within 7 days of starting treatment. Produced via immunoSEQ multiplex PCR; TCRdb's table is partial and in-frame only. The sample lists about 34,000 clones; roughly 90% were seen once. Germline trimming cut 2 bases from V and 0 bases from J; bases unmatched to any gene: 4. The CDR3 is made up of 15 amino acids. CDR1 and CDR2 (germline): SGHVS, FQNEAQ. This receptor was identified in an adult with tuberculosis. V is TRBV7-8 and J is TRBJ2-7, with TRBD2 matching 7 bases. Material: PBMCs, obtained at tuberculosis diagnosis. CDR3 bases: TGTGCCAGCAGCTTAAGAGCGGGGAGCTCCTACGAGCAGTACGTC. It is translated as CASSLRAGSSYEQYV.